The TCR beta chain under discussion was sequenced for a study of cytotoxic CD8 clonotypes in ibrutinib-treated CLL. Study summary: Sample averages reached 250,000 or so productive templates and over 85,000 productive rearrangements. Study-level findings and limits: Public clonotypes, rarely seen, contracted or held steady on treatment. Clonality rose at ibrutinib response, held steady in sustained remission, and fell toward baseline at progression.

CDR1 and CDR2 (germline): SGHAT, FQDESV (reference sequence). This CDR3 region has 14 residues. Trimming shortened V by 0 bases and J by 2 bases, and 8 bases separated the two germline ends. Points on this clone: What it recognizes is unknown.

The repertoire was sequenced with immunoSEQ multiplex PCR; TCRdb's copy has only in-frame clones and lacks some. Of 65,000 to 85,000 clones in the sample, approximately 87% were seen once. The receptor was derived from a human donor with chronic lymphocytic leukemia. The chain joins TRBV11-1 to TRBJ2-7; D unclear. The specimen comprised PBMCs, sampled after 24 months of ibrutinib treatment. For the CDR3, the DNA is TGTGCCAGCAGCTTAGCTTGGGGTCCCTACGAGCAGTACTTC. It is translated as CASSLAWGPYEQYF.